The 14 T cell receptor beta chains below come from one sample, sequenced in a study of blood T cell repertoires in COVID-19. Sequencing used immunoSEQ multiplex PCR; TCRdb keeps in-frame clones, though not all of them. The data show about 140,000 clones, roughly four fifths seen once. The specimen sequenced was peripheral blood. The source is a woman aged 45-65 years with active or convalescent COVID-19.

The chain joins TRBV12-3 or TRBV12-4 to TRBJ1-3, with D perhaps matching TRBD1 (5 bases). Trimming took 2 bases from V and 4 from J, leaving 6 bases between them. The CDR3 runs 13 residues. The CDR3 DNA reads TGTGCCAGCAGTTTAAACAGGGGAAACACCATATATTTT. Its translation is CASSLNRGNTIYF.

The chain uses TRBV18 and TRBJ1-1; the D gene is possibly TRBD1 (5 bases). From germline, CDR1 is KGHSH and CDR2 LQKENI. The CDR3 contains 13 residues. The V end was cut by 5 bases, the J end by 3 bases, with 10 bases between. CDR3 sequence reads: CASSSRVDTEAFF. In DNA, the CDR3 is TGTGCCAGCTCATCCAGGGTTGACACTGAAGCTTTCTTT. Drawing the rest from reference TRBV18 and TRBJ1-1, the complete variable domain is NAGVMQNPRHLVRRRGQEARLRCSPMKGHSHVYWYRQLPEEGLKFMVYLQKENIIDESGMPKERFSAEFPKEGPSILRIQQVVRGDSAAYFCASSSRVDTEAFFGQGTRLTVV.

The chain is built from TRBV19 and TRBJ2-7; 10 bases align to TRBD2. From germline, CDR1 is LNHDA and CDR2 SQIVND (reference sequence). The V segment lost 5 bases and the J segment 0 bases; nucleotides outside the gene matches: 4. The CDR3 totals 15 residues. The CDR3, as DNA: TGTGCCAGTAGTCAAACTAGCGGGGTCTCCTACGAGCAGTACTTC. This gives the protein CASSQTSGVSYEQYF. The variable domain in full, with the rest retrieved from reference TRBV19 and TRBJ2-7, is DGGITQSPKYLFRKEGQNVTLSCEQNLNHDAMYWYRQDPGQGLRLIYYSQIVNDFQKGDIAEGYSVSREKKESFPLTVTSAQKNPTAFYLCASSQTSGVSYEQYFGPGTRLTVT.

This chain connects TRBV5-6 to TRBJ1-2; D is undetermined. Germline V gene lookup returns CDR1 SGHDT and CDR2 YYEEEE. V was pared by 0 bases and J by 0 bases, with 9 bases between. The CDR3 totals 15 residues. The CDR3 DNA follows: TGTGCCAGCAGCTTGGGAAGGAGACCTAACTATGGCTACACCTTC. It codes for CASSLGRRPNYGYTF.

This clone turned up a few times. V and J are TRBV2 and TRBJ1-4; 8 bases align to TRBD1. V was pared by 4 bases and J by 3 bases, with 4 bases of the junction left unmatched. Germline V CDR1 and CDR2: SNHLY, FYNNEI. This CDR3 has 15 residues. As DNA, the CDR3 is TGTGCCAGCAGTGTCGACAGGGGCCCTAATGAAAAACTGTTTTTT. This encodes CASSVDRGPNEKLFF.

J is TRBJ2-1 and V is TRBV7-8; 7 positions agree with TRBD2. Trimming removed 4 bases from V and 0 bases from J; junction bases left unmatched: 15. This CDR3 contains 19 residues. CDR1 and CDR2 (germline): SGHVS, FQNEAQ. CDR3 coding DNA: TGTGCCAGCAGCTCCACCGGGACTACGACATTAAGCTCCTACAATGAGCAGTTCTTC. Translation: CASSSTGTTTLSSYNEQFF.

CDR3 region: CASSKEVCSLAVRRGSYNEQFF. As DNA, the CDR3 is TGTGCCAGCAGCAAAGAGGTTTGCTCACTAGCGGTCCGACGGGGCTCCTACAATGAGCAGTTCTTC. The chain links TRBV21-1 to TRBJ2-1; TRBD2 is the table's D call and was not checked against the DNA. TRBV21-1 is a pseudogene segment. The CDR3 spans 22 residues.

In its sample, this clone was seen a few times. The V call is TRBV3-1 (or the pseudogene TRBV3-2), the J call TRBJ1-5; D is unresolved. The CDR3 is 12 amino acids. Trimming removed 1 base at V and 9 bases at J, with 7 bases between. CDR1 and CDR2 (germline): LGHDT, YNNKEL (reference sequence). The CDR3 loop reads CASSQGAGPQHF. The CDR3 coding sequence is TGTGCCAGCAGCCAAGGAGCTGGGCCCCAGCATTTT.

The chain has TRBV19 and TRBJ1-1; D unresolved. The CDR3 is 12 amino acids. Germline values: CDR1 LNHDA, CDR2 SQIVND (reference sequence). V shed 7 bases and J shed 3 bases, with 9 bases lying between them. CDR3 DNA: TGTGCCAGTAAGAACAGTTACACTGAAGCTTTCTTT. Encoded protein: CASKNSYTEAFF.

V gene TRBV18 combines with J gene TRBJ2-5; 10 bases agree with TRBD2. Germline assignment: CDR1 KGHSH and CDR2 LQKENI. This CDR3 has 15 amino acids. Trimming at V came to 3 bases and at J to 3 bases, leaving 4 bases not matched to a gene. The CDR3 coding sequence is TGTGCCAGCTCACCGCCGGGACTAGCGAAAGAGACCCAGTACTTC. Translated, it gives CASSPPGLAKETQYF.

The chain is built from TRBV28 and TRBJ1-3; maybe TRBD1 (5 bases). This CDR3 comprises 15 residues. The V and J ends lost 3 bases and 0 bases respectively, with 9 bases between them. The V gene's germline CDR1 is MDHEN and CDR2 SYDVKM. The CDR3 reads CASSLGLISGNTIYF. As DNA, the CDR3 is TGTGCCAGCAGTTTGGGACTGATCTCTGGAAACACCATATATTTT.

This rearrangement joins TRBV7-2 to TRBJ2-3, with D uncertain. The V gene lost 0 bases and the J gene lost 4 bases, with 11 bases spanning the gap. The CDR3 spans 15 residues. CDR1 SGHTA and CDR2 FQGNSA come from the germline V gene. The CDR3 spells CASSLARLGADTQYF. CDR3 nucleotide sequence: TGTGCCAGCAGCTTAGCGAGGCTAGGCGCAGATACGCAGTATTTT.

The chain joins TRBV20-1 to TRBJ2-1; TRBD2 aligns across 7 bases. The CDR3 is 14 amino acids. The germline gives CDR1 DFQATT, CDR2 SNEGSKA (reference sequence). V was clipped by 3 bases and J by 12 bases; unmatched bases: 14. The chain's CDR3 is CSASAWTSGSGQFF. CDR3 nucleotide sequence: TGCAGTGCTAGTGCCTGGACTAGTGGCTCGGGGCAGTTCTTC.

The CDR3, as DNA: TGTGCCAGCAGAGACAGGTTTGGGGGCTACACCTTC. This codes for CASRDRFGGYTF. The V and J genes are TRBV6-5 and TRBJ1-2; maybe TRBD1 (6 bases). The germline V and J ends were trimmed by 6 bases and 8 bases, with 13 bases remaining between them. Germline V gives CDR1 MNHEY, CDR2 SVGAGI. This CDR3 contains 12 residues.